Below are 30 T cell receptor beta chains sequenced from a single sample in a study of molecular identifiers for immune sequencing clone quantification. TCRdb re-called the PCR reads with MiXCR, one entry per CDR3 protein. The sample lists some 580,000 distinct CDR3 sequences, 25% occurring once. The source material was naive CD8+ T cells from blood, with Jurkat cell RNA spiked in. Regarding subset: FACS-sorted CD8+CD4-CCR7+CD45RA+ naive T cells. The receptor source for this set is a human donor in good health. Some libraries in this study had Jurkat cell RNA spiked in.

Note on this clonotype: A read error may produce the germline difference seen at one junction end. The gene calls are TRBV30 and TRBJ2-1; D possibly matches TRBD1 or TRBD2 (5 bases each). There are 15 residues in the CDR3. Germline V CDR1 and CDR2: GTSNPN, SVGIG (reference sequence). CDR3 amino acids: CAWFRDLGSYSEQFF. CDR3 DNA: TGTGCCTGGTTCCGGGACCTAGGCTCCTACAGTGAGCAGTTCTTC.

On this clonotype itself: The junction differs from germline at one of its ends, possibly a read error. The V and J genes are TRBV20-1 and TRBJ2-2; 7 bases align to TRBD2. Germline CDR1 reads DFQATT; CDR2 reads SNEGSKA (reference sequence). The CDR3 is 15 residues long. The CDR3 sequence: CRASGAVTHTGELFF. The CDR3 DNA is TGCAGAGCTAGCGGAGCGGTTACGCACACCGGGGAGCTGTTTTTT.

V is TRBV20-1 and J is TRBJ2-7; 9 bases agree with TRBD1. The CDR3 is 15 amino acids. V lost 0 bases and J lost 2; bases outside the gene matches: 5. Per the germline V gene, CDR1 is DFQATT and CDR2 is SNEGSKA (reference sequence). The chain's CDR3 is CSARDGQGRTYEQYF. CDR3 bases: TGCAGTGCTAGAGACGGACAGGGGCGCACCTACGAGCAGTACTTC.

In its sample, this clonotype was seen a few times. This rearrangement joins TRBV14 to TRBJ2-7; 7 bases line up with TRBD2. This CDR3 region has 16 residues. Losses at the gene ends were 1 base for V and 5 bases for J; bases not matched to a gene: 11. Per germline, CDR1 SGHDN and CDR2 FVKESK. This CDR3 is CASSQVNGGTPNEQYF. In DNA form, the CDR3 reads TGTGCCAGCAGCCAAGTAAACGGGGGGACCCCCAACGAGCAGTACTTC.

Many counts were recorded for this clonotype. This rearrangement joins TRBV28 to TRBJ1-4; no reliable D call. Trimming cost V 3 bases and J 7 bases, with 12 bases left between them. The CDR3 totals 14 residues. Germline CDR1 and CDR2: MDHEN and SYDVKM. The CDR3: CASSFRVFTEKLFF. As DNA, the CDR3 is TGTGCCAGCAGTTTTCGGGTATTTACTGAAAAACTGTTTTTT.

A word on this clonotype: This CDR3 is missing its conserved last phenylalanine or tryptophan, likely due to a read error. The chain carries TRBV12-3 or TRBV12-4 and TRBJ1-1; the match to TRBD1 covers 8 bases. V was clipped by 5 bases and J by 5 bases; unmatched bases: 10. The CDR3 runs to 15 residues. The CDR3 nucleotides are TGTGCCAGCAGTCTAATACAGGGGGAGTTAACTGAAGCTTTCTCT. Its protein product is CASSLIQGELTEAFS.

This clonotype was found a few times. The V gene is TRBV19, the J gene TRBJ2-7, with a weak D call TRBD2 (7 bases). The germline gives CDR1 LNHDA, CDR2 SQIVND (reference sequence). CDR3 length equals 12 residues. V was shortened by 9 bases and J by 5 bases, with 14 bases between the two germline ends. CDR3 residues: CASNTGRDEQYF. The CDR3, as DNA: TGTGCCAGCAATACAGGGAGGGACGAGCAGTACTTC.

This clonotype was observed at least ten times. The genes are TRBV4-3 and TRBJ2-1; 11 bases fit TRBD2. Germline V gene sequence: CDR1 LGHNA, CDR2 YSLEER. V lost 2 bases, J lost 4 bases, and 1 base stayed unmatched. The CDR3 extends over 15 amino acids. The CDR3 DNA reads TGCGCCAGCAGCCAACTAGCGGGGGGATACAATGAGCAGTTCTTC. Its protein product is CASSQLAGGYNEQFF.

There are a few counts of this clonotype. V and J are TRBV19 and TRBJ2-5; the match to TRBD1 covers 8 bases. The CDR3 totals 15 residues. Trimming at V came to 8 bases and at J to 1 base, leaving 9 bases not matched to a gene. The germline V gene has CDR1 LNHDA and CDR2 SQIVND (reference sequence). Here the CDR3 reads CASRPGQAIQETQYF. As DNA, the CDR3 is TGTGCCAGTCGACCGGGACAGGCGATCCAAGAGACCCAGTACTTC. The full variable domain, rest sourced from reference TRBV19 and TRBJ2-5, is DGGITQSPKYLFRKEGQNVTLSCEQNLNHDAMYWYRQDPGQGLRLIYYSQIVNDFQKGDIAEGYSVSREKKESFPLTVTSAQKNPTAFYLCASRPGQAIQETQYFGPGTRLLVL.

The table lists this clonotype with a few counts. This chain uses TRBV5-4 with TRBJ1-6, with a tentative D call TRBD1 (6 bases). Per the germline V gene, CDR1 is SGHNT and CDR2 is YYREEE (reference sequence). The CDR3 spans 14 residues. Between the trimmed V and J ends, which lost 6 bases and 10 bases, there was a span of 17 bases. The CDR3 DNA is TGTGCCAGCACCGTCAAGGGGGGCGGATCACCCCTCCACTTT. This translates into CASTVKGGGSPLHF.

This clonotype was seen only a few times. V and J are TRBV1 and TRBJ2-1; the D call in the table, TRBD2, was not verified against the DNA. TRBV1 is a documented pseudogene. The CDR3 loop spans 18 amino acids. This chain's CDR3 is CTSSQDLGRLAGYNEQFF. The CDR3, as DNA: TGCACCAGCAGCCAAGATCTGGGTCGACTAGCGGGGTACAATGAGCAGTTCTTC.

Concerning this clonotype itself: The junction differs from germline at one of its ends, possibly a read error. This chain uses TRBV28 with TRBJ2-7, with 8 bases fitting TRBD2. Germline loops: CDR1 MDHEN, CDR2 SYDVKM. This CDR3 is 14 amino acids long. The CDR3 nucleotides read TGTGCCAGCAGGGCTGGCGGGAGGAACTACAAGCAGTACTTC. Translating gives CASRAGGRNYKQYF.

The genes are TRBV12-5 and TRBJ2-7; D is unclear. The V and J ends lost 2 bases and 9 bases respectively, with 11 bases between them. This CDR3 has 12 amino acids. Germline V CDR1 and CDR2: LGHNT, FRNRAP. In DNA form, the CDR3 reads TGTGCTAGTGGTTTGTTAGGCAGCTGGCAGTACTTC. Translating gives CASGLLGSWQYF.

This clonotype was counted many times. CDR3 amino acids: CASSPPRGTGNTIYF. The CDR3 DNA reads TGTGCCAGCAGTCCACCCAGGGGGACTGGAAACACCATATATTTT. This sequence joins TRBV12-3 or TRBV12-4 and TRBJ1-3, with TRBD1 identical over 7 bases. The length of the CDR3 is 15 residues. V was pared by 5 bases and J by 2 bases, with 6 bases of the junction left unmatched.

The sample holds many counts of this clonotype. The chain uses TRBV9 and TRBJ2-3; TRBD2 matches 12 bases. The CDR3 covers 20 residues. Germline lookup yields CDR1 SGDLS and CDR2 YYNGEE. V was pared by 3 bases and J by 1 base, with 15 bases of the junction left unmatched. CDR3 sequence reads: CASSDGTSGYQPIGTDTQYF. The CDR3 nucleotides read TGTGCCAGCAGCGATGGGACTAGCGGGTACCAACCAATTGGCACAGATACGCAGTATTTT.

This clonotype was observed many times. The gene calls are TRBV2 and TRBJ1-2; D not resolved. CDR1 is SNHLY and CDR2 is FYNNEI in the germline V gene. Trimming stripped 6 bases from V and 4 bases from J, with 9 bases between. The length of the CDR3 is 12 residues. CDR3 bases: TGTGCCAGCAGGGCGGGGTCCTATGGCTACACCTTC. Its translation: CASRAGSYGYTF.

Notes on this clonotype: A much larger clone sits a single nucleotide away, making a read error possible. The chain recombines TRBV7-6 with TRBJ2-2, with D tentatively TRBD1 (7 bases). Germline CDR1 is SGHVS and CDR2 is FNYEAQ. The CDR3 length is 14 residues. This CDR3 is CASSVGGPTGGLFF. The DNA of the CDR3 is TGTGCCAGCAGCGTAGGGGGCCCTACCGGGGGGCTGTTTTTT. Full variable domain (remainder filled in from reference TRBV7-6 and TRBJ2-2): GAGVSQSPRYKVTKRGQDVALRCDPISGHVSLYWYRQALGQGPEFLTYFNYEAQQDKSGLPNDRFSAERPEGSISTLTIQRTEQRDSAMYRCASSVGGPTGGLFFGEGSRLTVL.

This chain joins TRBV4-1 and TRBJ2-3, with TRBD2 matching over 10 bases. CDR3 length: 17 residues. Germline V gives CDR1 MGHRA, CDR2 YSYEKL. The V and J ends lost 1 base and 4 bases, in that order; junction bases with no gene match: 8. The CDR3 loop is CASSQGALAGEADTQYF. CDR3 bases: TGCGCCAGCAGCCAAGGAGCCCTAGCGGGAGAGGCAGATACGCAGTATTTT.

This clonotype was observed a handful of times. The chain joins TRBV3-1 to TRBJ2-1; possibly TRBD2 for D (5 bases). CDR1 and CDR2 from the germline V gene are LGHDT and YNNKEL (reference sequence). Trimming took 6 bases from V and 10 from J, leaving 16 bases between them. The CDR3 extends over 13 amino acids. CDR3 sequence: CASRPRTAREQFF. The CDR3 DNA reads as TGTGCCAGCAGACCCCGGACTGCCCGGGAGCAGTTCTTC.

In the case of this clonotype: A single base separates this from a much larger clone, so it may be a read error. The chain combines TRBV6-5 with TRBJ1-6; D remains ambiguous. Germline CDR1 and CDR2: MNHEY and SVGAGI. Trimming removed 6 bases at V and 8 bases at J, with 14 bases between. The CDR3 extends over 14 amino acids. The CDR3 is CASRNEAVYSPLHF. Written as DNA, the CDR3 is TGTGCCAGCAGAAACGAGGCAGTCTATTCACCCCTCCACTTT.

The table lists this clonotype with many counts. The chain uses TRBV21-1 and TRBJ2-5; the table's D call of TRBD1 was not tested on the DNA. TRBV21-1 is noted as a pseudogene. This CDR3 spans 17 amino acids. The CDR3 sequence: CASSQNLGQVNQETQYF. The CDR3 DNA follows: TGTGCCAGCAGCCAAAATTTGGGACAGGTTAACCAAGAGACCCAGTACTTC.

V is TRBV30 and J is TRBJ1-1; D perhaps matches TRBD1 (5 bases). Trimming cost V 1 base and J 4 bases, with 10 bases left between them. Germline CDR1 is GTSNPN and CDR2 is SVGIG (reference sequence). The CDR3 is made up of 13 amino acids. In DNA form, the CDR3 reads TGTGCCTGGAGTGAAGTTGGGGGCACTGAAGCTTTCTTT. Its protein product is CAWSEVGGTEAFF.

The rearrangement joins TRBV30 to TRBJ2-5, with 14 bases lining up with TRBD2. With 0 bases clipped from V and 4 bases from J, the junction kept 13 bases outside the gene matches. The CDR3 sequence is 19 residues long. Germline loops: CDR1 GTSNPN, CDR2 SVGIG (reference sequence). The CDR3 is CAWSVSLLGTSGGAETQYF. The CDR3 DNA reads as TGTGCCTGGAGTGTCTCCTTATTAGGGACTAGCGGGGGAGCAGAGACCCAGTACTTC.

The chain carries TRBV30 and TRBJ2-3; D is unresolved. Germline assignment: CDR1 GTSNPN and CDR2 SVGIG (reference sequence). The germline V and J ends were trimmed by 3 bases and 3 bases, with 25 bases remaining between them. The CDR3 is 18 amino acids. CDR3: CAWRPDGYLPLSTDTQYF. The CDR3, as DNA: TGTGCCTGGAGACCAGACGGCTACCTTCCCCTTAGTACAGATACGCAGTATTTT.

This chain links TRBV4-2 with TRBJ2-7, with TRBD2 matching over 11 bases. This CDR3 is 14 amino acids long. From germline, CDR1 is LGHNA and CDR2 YNFKEQ. V lost 4 bases, J lost 7 bases, and 6 bases stayed unmatched. CDR3 residues: CASSLGTSGIEQYF. CDR3 DNA sequence: TGTGCCAGCAGCCTCGGGACTAGCGGTATAGAGCAGTACTTC.

Comments on this clonotype: This clone may be a read error of a much larger clone one base away. The V call is TRBV14, the J call TRBJ2-3; tentative D call: TRBD2 (5 bases). CDR1 is SGHDN, CDR2 FVKESK, per germline. V was cut by 2 bases and J by 4 bases, with 10 bases left in between. The CDR3 extends over 14 amino acids. This chain's CDR3 is CASSQMTEADTQYF. CDR3 nucleotide sequence: TGTGCCAGCAGCCAAATGACGGAGGCAGATACGCAGTATTTT.

There are many counts of this clonotype. V is TRBV28 and J is TRBJ1-4; D gene ambiguous. Germline loops: CDR1 MDHEN, CDR2 SYDVKM. The CDR3 runs to 14 residues. Trimming stripped 3 bases from V and 5 bases from J, with 10 bases between. DNA of the CDR3: TGTGCCAGCAGTTTTTATCGGCAGAATGAAAAACTGTTTTTT. It is translated as CASSFYRQNEKLFF. The whole variable domain, filled in from reference TRBV28 and TRBJ1-4, reads DVKVTQSSRYLVKRTGEKVFLECVQDMDHENMFWYRQDPGLGLRLIYFSYDVKMKEKGDIPEGYSVSREKKERFSLILESASTNQTSMYLCASSFYRQNEKLFFGSGTQLSVL.

There are a few counts of this clonotype. Sequence at one end of the junction differs from germline and may be a read error. The gene calls are TRBV6-5 and TRBJ2-5, with D unclear. This CDR3 spans 13 amino acids. CDR1 and CDR2 (germline): MNHEY, SVGAGI. The CDR3: CASNTPLQEPQYF. CDR3 sequence (DNA): TGTGCCAGCAACACACCACTTCAAGAGCCCCAGTACTTC.

The CDR3 sequence is CASKATPRDSPSPGGANVLTF. The CDR3 DNA reads as TGCGCCAGTAAGGCTACACCGCGGGACAGCCCGAGCCCAGGGGGGGCCAACGTCCTGACTTTC. This chain links TRBV23-1 with TRBJ2-6; D is perhaps TRBD1 (7 bases). TRBV23-1 belongs to the ORF category, with a function that is uncertain. This CDR3 has 21 residues. V was shortened by 9 bases and J by 4 bases, with 34 bases between the two germline ends.

The genes are TRBV27 and TRBJ1-1; the match to TRBD1 covers 7 bases. The germline gives CDR1 MNHEY, CDR2 SMNVEV (reference sequence). V trimming: 2 bases; J trimming: 5 bases; junction bases outside the gene matches: 8. The CDR3 spans 15 residues. CDR3 nucleotides: TGTGCCAGCAGTTTAAATACAGGGGTTGAAACTGAAGCTTTCTTT. It encodes CASSLNTGVETEAFF.